This T cell receptor beta chain is drawn from a study of T cell repertoires in cytomegalovirus infection. Study summary: Indications came from public TCR beta signatures; they pointed to CMV infection and to a matching HLA type.

In TCRdb, the reads were re-called with MiXCR into one record per CDR3 protein. The data contain over 85,000 distinct CDR3 sequences, 15% to 20% of them singletons. The CDR3 is 17 residues long. Germline assignment: CDR1 SGHDN and CDR2 FVKESK. The J segment lost 4 bases and the V segment lost 0 bases, leaving 9 bases of the junction unmatched. Study-level findings and limits: CMV carriers with the relevant HLA were identified by cumulative public TCR beta family frequency. Clonotypes of TCR beta that were HLA-C-restricted and CMV-specific dominated the ex vivo response.

Turning to this clonotype: Its target is not known.

V gene TRBV14 combines with J gene TRBJ2-7; TRBD1 aligns across 10 bases. The specimen was PBMCs. This sequence originates from a human donor in good health (CMV status not recorded). Some clones in this sample may be carry-over from other donors' samples. CDR3 in amino acids: CASSQDRRTGGGYEQYF. In nucleotides, the CDR3 is TGTGCCAGCAGCCAAGATCGGAGGACAGGGGGTGGATACGAGCAGTACTTC.